This TCR beta chain was identified in a study of shared clonotypes between healthy human individuals. Study context: With ages of 18 to 49, the donors were two women and a few men. Study-level findings and limits: What rarefaction showed was incomplete sorted-subset sequencing despite large depth. For naive CD4 cells, 4% to 6% of clonotypes were shared across a handful of donors.

The method was immunoSEQ multiplex PCR; TCRdb's version includes in-frame clones alone and lacks a portion of them. The sample consists of 2 million to 2.5 million clones, nearly 97% of them appearing once. Germline V gene data show CDR1 as SQVTM and CDR2 as ANQGSEA. With V trimmed by 0 bases and J by 6 bases, 7 bases remained unmatched. This CDR3 comprises 16 residues. Comment on this clone: Its antigen is unknown.

The V call is TRBV29-1, the J call TRBJ2-2; 10 bases align to TRBD2. Sequenced sample: naive CD4+ T cells sorted from blood. The subset was: CD45RA+ positively selected. This receptor was taken from a man younger than 30 in good health. The CDR3 DNA reads TGCAGCGTTGAAGATGCAGCGGGAGGGCCCCCCGGGGAGCTGTTTTTT. Translating gives CSVEDAAGGPPGELFF.